This T cell receptor (beta chain) was sequenced for a study of OX40 agonist ivuxolimab in advanced cancers. Assay used: immunoSEQ multiplex PCR; TCRdb lists only in-frame clones, some missing. The sample has roughly 66,000 clones; approximately 80% are singletons. Looked up from germline, CDR1 is SGHNT and CDR2 is YENEEA. The CDR3 consists of 16 residues. V lost 1 base, J lost 4 bases, and 4 bases stayed unmatched. Specimen: CD4+ or CD8+ T cells sorted from blood, collected in a trial of the OX40 agonist ivuxolimab. The chain recombines TRBV11-3 with TRBJ2-6, with TRBD1 matching 7 bases. The TCR originated in an adult with an advanced solid tumor such as melanoma, head and neck, liver or kidney cancer. CDR3 coding DNA: TGTGCCAGCAGCTTAGGAAGGGGGCGCGGGGCCAACGTCCTGACTTTC. It codes for CASSLGRGRGANVLTF.